These T cell receptor beta chains were read from a single sample in a study of naive and memory T cell subsets. MiXCR was run by TCRdb on the UMI-ligation and nested PCR reads, yielding one entry per CDR3 protein. This sample has about 82,000 distinct CDR3 sequences; 9% occur once, and the top ten carry 0.95% to 1.5%. The source material was naive CD8+ T cells from blood. The source of these receptors is a human donor in good health. CDR3s include the opening cysteine and the closing phenylalanine or tryptophan. Each record gives: D gene, J gene, V gene, clone size, CDR3 DNA, CDR3 protein. The D gene is left open where the match is weak. Some rows have no size entry. The others give once, few or many, or a class for an expanded clone.

D gene: NA
J gene: TRBJ2-3
V gene: TRBV7-3
clone size: NA
CDR3 DNA: TGTGCCAGCAGCCAACGATATAGCACAGATACGCAGTATTTT
CDR3 protein: CASSQRYSTDTQYF

D gene: TRBD2
J gene: TRBJ2-1
V gene: TRBV6-5
clone size: NA
CDR3 DNA: TGTGCCAGCGTCGGCGGGACTAGGGAGTTCTTC
CDR3 protein: CASVGGTREFF

D gene: NA
J gene: TRBJ2-7
V gene: TRBV25-1
clone size: NA
CDR3 DNA: TGTGCCAGCAGGGGGGGAGCCAACTACGAGCAGTACTTC
CDR3 protein: CASRGGANYEQYF

D gene: TRBD1
J gene: TRBJ2-6
V gene: TRBV4-1
clone size: NA
CDR3 DNA: TGCGCCAGCAGCCATGATGACAGGGGGCACTCATCGGGTGGGGCCAACGTCCTGACTTTC
CDR3 protein: CASSHDDRGHSSGGANVLTF

D gene: NA
J gene: TRBJ2-7
V gene: TRBV6-5
clone size: few
CDR3 DNA: TGTGCCAGCAGTTACGGTGACAGAACCTACGAGCAGTACTTC
CDR3 protein: CASSYGDRTYEQYF

D gene: NA
J gene: TRBJ2-5
V gene: TRBV28
clone size: NA
CDR3 DNA: TGTGTCAGCAATTCGCTGGGAGAAGAGACCCAGTACTTC
CDR3 protein: CVSNSLGEETQYF

D gene: NA
J gene: TRBJ1-5
V gene: TRBV3-1
clone size: many
CDR3 DNA: TGTGCCAGCAGCCAGTCCACACAGCCCCAGCATTTT
CDR3 protein: CASSQSTQPQHF

D gene: TRBD2
J gene: TRBJ2-1
V gene: TRBV4-3
clone size: NA
CDR3 DNA: TGCGCCAGCAGCCAAGGCGAGTCTAGCGGGAGAATTGAGCAGTTCTTC
CDR3 protein: CASSQGESSGRIEQFF

D gene: TRBD2
J gene: TRBJ2-1
V gene: TRBV7-8
clone size: many
CDR3 DNA: TGTGCCTGCGGGACTAGCATTGTTTCTGAGCAGTTCTTC
CDR3 protein: CACGTSIVSEQFF

D gene: NA
J gene: TRBJ2-3
V gene: TRBV6-8
clone size: few
CDR3 DNA: TGTGCCAGCAGTTACAAGGTCCTGGAGCGGCCTAGCACAGATACGCAGTATTTT
CDR3 protein: CASSYKVLERPSTDTQYF

D gene: NA
J gene: TRBJ2-3
V gene: TRBV27
clone size: NA
CDR3 DNA: TGTGCCAGCAGTTTATGGGCAGCGAAAGATACGCAGTATTTT
CDR3 protein: CASSLWAAKDTQYF

D gene: NA
J gene: TRBJ1-2
V gene: TRBV29-1
clone size: few
CDR3 DNA: TGCAGCGTTGGCAGGGAAGAAGCGTACACCTTC
CDR3 protein: CSVGREEAYTF

D gene: NA
J gene: TRBJ2-5
V gene: TRBV5-6
clone size: few
CDR3 DNA: TGTGCCAGCAGCTTAGGGACTTACCAAGAGACCCAGTACTTC
CDR3 protein: CASSLGTYQETQYF

D gene: TRBD1
J gene: TRBJ2-1
V gene: TRBV6-5
clone size: many
CDR3 DNA: TGTGCCAGCAGTCCGTCCCGGGACAGGGAACGGCAGTTCTTC
CDR3 protein: CASSPSRDRERQFF

D gene: NA
J gene: TRBJ1-3
V gene: TRBV11-2
clone size: NA
CDR3 DNA: TGTGCCAGCAGCTTAACAGGAACGGCAAACACCATATATTTT
CDR3 protein: CASSLTGTANTIYF

D gene: NA
J gene: TRBJ2-5
V gene: TRBV13
clone size: NA
CDR3 DNA: TGTGCCAGCAGCCCCAGGGCGGAGACCCAGTACTTC
CDR3 protein: CASSPRAETQYF

D gene: TRBD1
J gene: TRBJ2-3
V gene: TRBV7-8
clone size: many
CDR3 DNA: TGTGCCAGCAGCTTAGAAGGTGGGACAGCAGATACGCAGTATTTT
CDR3 protein: CASSLEGGTADTQYF

D gene: NA
J gene: TRBJ2-4
V gene: TRBV12-3/TRBV12-4
clone size: NA
CDR3 DNA: TGTGCCAGCAGTCGCAGAATAGAGGCCAAAAACATTCAGTACTTC
CDR3 protein: CASSRRIEAKNIQYF

D gene: NA
J gene: TRBJ1-1
V gene: TRBV7-8
clone size: NA
CDR3 DNA: TGTGCCAGCAGCCGTACGCCGGGTAACACTGAAGCTTTCTTT
CDR3 protein: CASSRTPGNTEAFF

D gene: NA
J gene: TRBJ1-2
V gene: TRBV19
clone size: few
CDR3 DNA: TGTGCCAGTAGGCCGTGGGAGGGATCGAACTATGGCTACACCTTC
CDR3 protein: CASRPWEGSNYGYTF

D gene: TRBD2
J gene: TRBJ2-1
V gene: TRBV7-9
clone size: few
CDR3 DNA: TGTGCCAGCAGAATAACTAGCGGGGGCAATGAGCAGTTCTTC
CDR3 protein: CASRITSGGNEQFF

D gene: TRBD2
J gene: TRBJ2-2
V gene: TRBV29-1
clone size: many
CDR3 DNA: TGCAGCGTTGTCTCGACTAGCGGGAGTGTCAACGGGGAGCTGTTTTTT
CDR3 protein: CSVVSTSGSVNGELFF

D gene: NA
J gene: TRBJ1-1
V gene: TRBV7-2
clone size: many
CDR3 DNA: TGTGCCAGCCTACTTACAAGTGGCCGGGTGAACACTGAAGCTTTCTTT
CDR3 protein: CASLLTSGRVNTEAFF

D gene: TRBD2
J gene: TRBJ2-3
V gene: TRBV29-1
clone size: NA
CDR3 DNA: TGCAGCGTTGAAAAGTTGATAGCGGGAGCCACAGATACGCAGTATTTT
CDR3 protein: CSVEKLIAGATDTQYF

D gene: NA
J gene: TRBJ2-3
V gene: TRBV20-1
clone size: NA
CDR3 DNA: TGCAGTGCTCCCCCCAGGGGAGGGAACACAGATACGCAGTATTTT
CDR3 protein: CSAPPRGGNTDTQYF

D gene: NA
J gene: TRBJ2-7
V gene: TRBV12-3/TRBV12-4
clone size: few
CDR3 DNA: TGTGCCAGCAGTTTAGCAGTGTTTAGCTACGAGCAGTACTTC
CDR3 protein: CASSLAVFSYEQYF

D gene: TRBD2
J gene: TRBJ2-5
V gene: TRBV12-3/TRBV12-4
clone size: few
CDR3 DNA: TGTGCCAGCAGCACCGGAGCCGGCGGGAGGGACCAAGAGACCCAGTACTTC
CDR3 protein: CASSTGAGGRDQETQYF

D gene: TRBD2
J gene: TRBJ2-1
V gene: TRBV12-3/TRBV12-4
clone size: NA
CDR3 DNA: TGTGCCAGCAGTTTAGCGGGACTAGCTGCCTCCTACAATGAGCAGTTCTTC
CDR3 protein: CASSLAGLAASYNEQFF

D gene: TRBD1
J gene: TRBJ2-7
V gene: TRBV7-9
clone size: many
CDR3 DNA: TGTGCCAGCAGCTTAGCTAGACAGGGGTACGAGCAGTACTTC
CDR3 protein: CASSLARQGYEQYF

D gene: NA
J gene: TRBJ1-2
V gene: TRBV7-2
clone size: many
CDR3 DNA: TGTGCCAGCAGCTCCTTTCTCGGGGGGGGCTATGGCTACACCTTC
CDR3 protein: CASSSFLGGGYGYTF

D gene: TRBD2
J gene: TRBJ2-7
V gene: TRBV6-2/TRBV6-3
clone size: few
CDR3 DNA: TGTGCCAGCAGTTTCCTAGCGGGAACGGCCTACGAGCAGTACTTC
CDR3 protein: CASSFLAGTAYEQYF

D gene: NA
J gene: TRBJ1-1
V gene: TRBV27
clone size: many
CDR3 DNA: TGTGCCAGCAGTTCGACAGGTCCGATCATGAACACTGAAGCTTTCTTT
CDR3 protein: CASSSTGPIMNTEAFF

D gene: TRBD1
J gene: TRBJ2-3
V gene: TRBV9
clone size: many
CDR3 DNA: TGTGCCAGCAGCATCACCGGGACAGGGGGCACAGATACGCAGTATTTT
CDR3 protein: CASSITGTGGTDTQYF

D gene: NA
J gene: TRBJ2-5
V gene: TRBV7-9
clone size: NA
CDR3 DNA: TGTGCCAGCAGACCCGGAAAAGCGGAGACCCAGTACTTC
CDR3 protein: CASRPGKAETQYF

D gene: NA
J gene: TRBJ2-3
V gene: TRBV5-1
clone size: many
CDR3 DNA: TGCGCCAGCAGCTTGGTGCCAGCGGGTTCCACAGATACGCAGTATTTT
CDR3 protein: CASSLVPAGSTDTQYF

D gene: NA
J gene: TRBJ2-7
V gene: TRBV6-2/TRBV6-3
clone size: few
CDR3 DNA: TGTGCCAGCAGTGCAGTGAACTACGAGCAGTACTTC
CDR3 protein: CASSAVNYEQYF

D gene: TRBD2
J gene: TRBJ2-5
V gene: TRBV5-1
clone size: few
CDR3 DNA: TGCGCCAGCAGCTTATCTAGCGGGGCCCAAGAGACCCAGTACTTC
CDR3 protein: CASSLSSGAQETQYF

D gene: NA
J gene: TRBJ2-3
V gene: TRBV6-1
clone size: NA
CDR3 DNA: TGTGCCAGCAGTGAATTCGTGACCCTCACAGATACGCAGTATTTT
CDR3 protein: CASSEFVTLTDTQYF

D gene: NA
J gene: TRBJ1-1
V gene: TRBV12-3/TRBV12-4
clone size: NA
CDR3 DNA: TGTGCCAGCAGAAAAATGGGCAGGGGCTGGAACACTGAAGCTTTCTTT
CDR3 protein: CASRKMGRGWNTEAFF

D gene: TRBD2
J gene: TRBJ2-1
V gene: TRBV27
clone size: many
CDR3 DNA: TGTGCCAGCAGTGGGACTAGCGGATACAATGAGCAGTTCTTC
CDR3 protein: CASSGTSGYNEQFF

D gene: NA
J gene: TRBJ2-2
V gene: TRBV28
clone size: NA
CDR3 DNA: TGTGCCAGCAGTTTTATCGCAGGCGGGGAGCTGTTTTTT
CDR3 protein: CASSFIAGGELFF

D gene: TRBD1
J gene: TRBJ1-1
V gene: TRBV29-1
clone size: many
CDR3 DNA: TGCAGCGCCCCACAGGGGGACACTGAAGCTTTCTTT
CDR3 protein: CSAPQGDTEAFF

D gene: NA
J gene: TRBJ1-5
V gene: TRBV11-2
clone size: many
CDR3 DNA: TGTGCCAGCAGCTTAGGGGGGGGGTATCAGCCCCAGCATTTT
CDR3 protein: CASSLGGGYQPQHF

D gene: TRBD2
J gene: TRBJ2-7
V gene: TRBV27
clone size: NA
CDR3 DNA: TGTGCCAGCAGTCAGATACCCGGGACTAAATCCTACGAGCAGTACTTC
CDR3 protein: CASSQIPGTKSYEQYF

D gene: TRBD1
J gene: TRBJ2-5
V gene: TRBV12-3/TRBV12-4
clone size: NA
CDR3 DNA: TGTGCCAGCAGTTTATACGCCGGACAGGGCGGAGGAGAGACCCAGTACTTC
CDR3 protein: CASSLYAGQGGGETQYF

D gene: TRBD2
J gene: TRBJ2-1
V gene: TRBV7-6
clone size: few
CDR3 DNA: TGTGCCAGCAGCTTAGGACTAGCCACGTTCTTC
CDR3 protein: CASSLGLATFF

D gene: NA
J gene: TRBJ2-2
V gene: TRBV28
clone size: few
CDR3 DNA: TGTGCCAGCAGGCCGGGTGGGAGCGGGGAGCTGTTTTTT
CDR3 protein: CASRPGGSGELFF

D gene: NA
J gene: TRBJ2-1
V gene: TRBV28
clone size: many
CDR3 DNA: TGTGCCAGCAGTTTTGCGAATGAGCAGTTCTTC
CDR3 protein: CASSFANEQFF

D gene: TRBD2
J gene: TRBJ2-1
V gene: TRBV29-1
clone size: NA
CDR3 DNA: TGCAGCGTTGAAGATCTCGTTCGAACTAGCGGGAGTCTCTCTTTGAATGAGCAGTTCTTC
CDR3 protein: CSVEDLVRTSGSLSLNEQFF

D gene: NA
J gene: TRBJ2-1
V gene: TRBV7-9
clone size: NA
CDR3 DNA: TGTGCCAGCAGCTTAGGGACAGACTACAATGAGCAGTTCTTC
CDR3 protein: CASSLGTDYNEQFF

D gene: NA
J gene: TRBJ1-1
V gene: TRBV7-6
clone size: many
CDR3 DNA: TGTGCCAGCAGCCCCGCGTGGGGGGCAAGGATGAACACTGAAGCTTTCTTT
CDR3 protein: CASSPAWGARMNTEAFF